Presented here are 27 T cell receptor beta chains from one specimen sequenced in a study of molecular identifiers for immune sequencing clone quantification. In TCRdb, the PCR reads were re-called with MiXCR into one record per CDR3 protein. The sample carries under 800,000 distinct CDR3 sequences, about 25% recorded once. Material for sequencing was naive CD8+ T cells from blood, with Jurkat cell RNA spiked in. Indicated subset: FACS-sorted CD8+CD4-CCR7+CD45RA+ naive T cells. Receptors were obtained from a human donor in good health. Some libraries in this study had Jurkat cell RNA spiked in.

This clonotype showed up just a few times. V and J are TRBV7-9 and TRBJ2-1; D may be TRBD1 (5 bases). The germline gives CDR1 SEHNR, CDR2 FQNEAQ (reference sequence). V dropped 1 base and J dropped 3 bases, with 10 bases sitting between them. This CDR3 spans 15 amino acids. CDR3: CASSLGPGIYNEQFF. The CDR3 DNA sequence: TGTGCCAGCAGCTTAGGGCCAGGGATCTACAATGAGCAGTTCTTC.

The chain combines TRBV9 with TRBJ1-3; D uncertain. Trimming cost V 0 bases and J 0 bases, with 13 bases left between them. This CDR3 spans 17 amino acids. Per the germline V gene, CDR1 is SGDLS and CDR2 is YYNGEE. CDR3 in DNA: TGTGCCAGCAGCGTAGAGGGCTTGTACGGCTCTGGAAACACCATATATTTT. This sequence encodes CASSVEGLYGSGNTIYF.

A remark on this clonotype: Possible read error: a much larger clone is one base away. The CDR3 loop reads CASSPPGLEEKLLF. CDR3 nucleotides: TGCGCCAGCAGCCCTCCCGGACTCGAGGAAAAACTGCTTTTT. The V gene is TRBV4-1, the J gene TRBJ1-4; D gene uncertain. The germline gives CDR1 MGHRA, CDR2 YSYEKL. The CDR3 length is 14 residues.

Points on this clonotype: A much larger clonotype is one base distant, so this may be a read error. This chain connects TRBV3-1 to TRBJ2-5; D might be TRBD1 or TRBD2, each matching 6 bases. This CDR3 has 16 amino acids. The V end was cut by 5 bases, the J end by 1 base, with 17 bases between. Germline CDR1 LGHDT, CDR2 YNNKEL (reference sequence). The CDR3 DNA is TGTGCCAGCAGCACCCGAGAGGGGGGAATCCAAGAGACCCAGTACTTC. As protein: CASSTREGGIQETQYF.

This clonotype was seen at least ten times. The genes are TRBV13 and TRBJ2-3; a possible D gene is TRBD2 (5 bases). Germline CDR1 reads PRHDT; CDR2 reads FYEKMQ (reference sequence). Trimming pared 4 bases from V and 3 bases from J, leaving 17 bases between. The CDR3 is made up of 16 amino acids. This CDR3 reads CASSSLGVTGTDTQYF. The CDR3 nucleotides read TGTGCCAGCAGCTCACTTGGCGTAACGGGGACAGATACGCAGTATTTT.

A note on this clonotype: A much larger clone lies a single base off, so this may be a read error. The chain employs TRBV6-6 and TRBJ1-1, with 8 bases aligning to TRBD1. The CDR3 is 18 amino acids. V lost 2 bases and J lost 4; bases outside the gene matches: 15. CDR1 and CDR2 (germline): MNHNY, SVGAGI (reference sequence). CDR3 nucleotide sequence: TGTGCCAGCAGTTACACCCGACAGGGGATTGTTCTCGGCACTGAAGCTTTCTTT. It translates to CASSYTRQGIVLGTEAFF.

The chain joins TRBV11-2 to TRBJ2-7; D is ambiguous. V was shortened by 5 bases and J by 0 bases, with 14 bases between the two germline ends. CDR3 length: 15 amino acids. Looked up from germline, CDR1 is SGHAT and CDR2 is FQNNGV. The DNA of the CDR3 is TGTGCCAGCAGCCCTAGAGCGCCAGACTCCTACGAGCAGTACTTC. It yields the protein CASSPRAPDSYEQYF.

V gene TRBV24-1 combines with J gene TRBJ2-2, with 7 bases matching TRBD2. Germline V gene sequence: CDR1 KGHDR, CDR2 SFDVKD. The length of the CDR3 is 16 residues. Unmatched junction bases numbered 9, after V lost 3 bases and J lost 6 bases. DNA for the CDR3: TGTGCCACCAGTGATCTCGGCGGGAGAACCGCCGGGGAGCTGTTTTTT. Its translation is CATSDLGGRTAGELFF.

With regard to this clonotype: The junction departs from the called germline gene at one end, perhaps through a read error. The chain is built from TRBV15 and TRBJ1-1, with no clear D. The CDR3 length is 13 residues. Germline CDR1 LNHNV, CDR2 YYDKDF (reference sequence). The CDR3 loop reads CATGRTVNTEAFF. CDR3 nucleotides: TGTGCCACCGGCAGAACAGTGAACACTGAAGCTTTCTTT.

Turning to this clonotype: This could be a read error, since a much larger clone is one nucleotide away. The chain is built from TRBV3-1 and TRBJ1-1; D gene uncertain. The CDR3 loop spans 12 amino acids. The germline V gene encodes CDR1 LGHDT and CDR2 YNNKEL (reference sequence). CDR3 protein: CASSHPSAEVFF. In DNA, the CDR3 is TGTGCCAGCAGCCATCCCAGCGCTGAAGTTTTCTTT. Full variable domain (outside the CDR3, taken from reference TRBV3-1 and TRBJ1-1): DTAVSQTPKYLVTQMGNDKSIKCEQNLGHDTMYWYKQDSKKFLKIMFSYNNKELIINETVPNRFSPKSPDKAHLNLHINSLELGDSAVYFCASSHPSAEVFFGQGTRLTVV.

As concerns this clonotype: This may be a read error, as it is one base from a much larger clone. V and J are TRBV7-6 and TRBJ2-5; TRBD2 matches at 7 bases. The J segment lost 4 bases and the V segment lost 8 bases, leaving 10 bases of the junction unmatched. The CDR3 contains 14 residues. Per germline, CDR1 SGHVS and CDR2 FNYEAQ. The CDR3 is CASAPTSGGETQYF. The CDR3 nucleotides read TGTGCCAGCGCACCAACTTCGGGAGGAGAGACCCAGTACTTC.

This sequence joins TRBV20-1 and TRBJ2-5; possibly TRBD1 for D (6 bases). V shed 3 bases and J shed 4 bases, with 12 bases lying between them. The CDR3 has 13 residues. In germline, CDR1 is DFQATT, CDR2 SNEGSKA (reference sequence). The CDR3 protein is CSASTQGRETQYF. CDR3 nucleotides: TGCAGTGCTAGTACACAGGGCCGAGAGACCCAGTACTTC.

This clonotype was recorded many times. The rearrangement links TRBV3-1 to TRBJ1-4; D is unclear. The germline V gene encodes CDR1 LGHDT and CDR2 YNNKEL (reference sequence). With 0 bases removed from V and 1 base from J, the gap between germline ends came to 9 bases. The CDR3 consists of 16 residues. CDR3 in amino acids: CASSQDFVETNEKLFF. DNA for the CDR3: TGTGCCAGCAGCCAAGATTTCGTGGAAACTAATGAAAAACTGTTTTTT.

The rearrangement uses TRBV2 and TRBJ1-2; 8 bases match TRBD1. J was trimmed by 7 bases and V by 7 bases; bases with no gene match: 14. CDR1 and CDR2 (germline): SNHLY, FYNNEI. The CDR3 covers 15 residues. As DNA, the CDR3 is TGTGCCAGCATTGTTTTGGAACAGGGGGAGGGTGGCTACACCTTC. Its protein is CASIVLEQGEGGYTF.

The sample holds many counts of this clonotype. The V gene is TRBV20-1, the J gene TRBJ2-7; 8 bases match TRBD2. From germline, CDR1 is DFQATT and CDR2 SNEGSKA (reference sequence). The V and J ends lost 6 bases and 0 bases, in that order; junction bases with no gene match: 7. The CDR3 is 14 amino acids. CDR3 coding DNA: TGCAGTGCAGGACAGCGGGGGTACTCCTACGAGCAGTACTTC. This gives the protein CSAGQRGYSYEQYF.

This clonotype was counted ten times or more. The chain joins TRBV19 to TRBJ1-2; D call uncertain. The germline V and J ends were trimmed by 10 bases and 3 bases, with 9 bases remaining between them. There are 11 residues in the CDR3. Germline assignment: CDR1 LNHDA and CDR2 SQIVND (reference sequence). The CDR3 sequence is CAIEQDYGYTF. DNA of the CDR3: TGTGCCATTGAACAAGACTATGGCTACACCTTC.

As for this clonotype: This may stem from a read error, because a much larger clone lies one nucleotide away. The V gene is TRBV7-9, the J gene TRBJ2-1; 8 bases align to TRBD2. The germline gives CDR1 SEHNR, CDR2 FQNEAQ (reference sequence). The CDR3 totals 16 residues. V lost 5 bases and J lost 5; bases outside the gene matches: 11. This CDR3 reads CASSQKLAEEHNEQFF. The CDR3, as DNA: TGTGCCAGCAGCCAGAAACTAGCGGAGGAACACAATGAGCAGTTCTTC.

This clonotype has at least ten counts. The chain uses TRBV4-1 and TRBJ2-2, with D possibly being TRBD1 (6 bases). Trimming removed 0 bases from V and 7 bases from J, with 12 bases in between. Per germline, CDR1 MGHRA and CDR2 YSYEKL. This CDR3 is 15 amino acids long. The CDR3 region is CASSQDRRGIGELFF. CDR3 bases: TGCGCCAGCAGCCAAGATCGAAGGGGGATCGGGGAGCTGTTTTTT.

A few counts support this clonotype. The V and J genes are TRBV10-2 and TRBJ2-2; 9 bases line up with TRBD1. The germline CDR1 and CDR2 sequences are WSHSY and SAAADI. V dropped 11 bases and J dropped 6; count of bases not matched to a gene: 7. This CDR3 has 13 residues. This CDR3 is CAGRTGVAGELFF. CDR3 nucleotide sequence: TGCGCCGGCCGGACAGGGGTGGCCGGGGAGCTGTTTTTT.

This clonotype was found a few times. A clone one base away is much larger, so this may be a read error. The rearrangement links TRBV12-3 or TRBV12-4 to TRBJ1-5; TRBD1 matches 7 bases. After removal of 5 bases from V and 11 bases from J, the junction contained 12 bases not matched to a gene. CDR3 size: 14 residues. The CDR3, as DNA: TGTGCCAGCAGTATGGACAGGTCCGGGCAGTCCCAGCATTTT. It translates to CASSMDRSGQSQHF.

This chain joins TRBV20-1 and TRBJ1-1; D is ambiguous. Trimming took off 1 base at V and 1 base at J, with 7 bases between the two ends. CDR1 and CDR2 from the germline V gene are DFQATT and SNEGSKA (reference sequence). The CDR3 covers 13 residues. CDR3 sequence (DNA): TGCAGTGCTAGAGGAACGGGGAACACTGAAGCTTTCTTT. Protein product: CSARGTGNTEAFF.

This clonotype has more than one count but fewer than ten. The gene calls are TRBV19 and TRBJ1-1; D might be TRBD1 (5 bases). Germline lookup yields CDR1 LNHDA and CDR2 SQIVND (reference sequence). The V gene lost 2 bases and the J gene lost 2 bases, with 9 bases spanning the gap. CDR3 size: 14 residues. CDR3 protein: CASSINGANTEAFF. The DNA of the CDR3 is TGTGCCAGTAGTATAAACGGGGCCAACACTGAAGCTTTCTTT.

This clonotype was counted at least ten times. The genes are TRBV29-1 and TRBJ2-7; 10 bases align to TRBD1. With 6 bases clipped from V and 2 bases from J, the junction kept 7 bases outside the gene matches. This CDR3 has 14 residues. Germline V gene sequence: CDR1 SQVTM, CDR2 ANQGSEA. The chain's CDR3 is CSVAPGQGPYEQYF. The CDR3 DNA is TGCAGCGTAGCCCCGGGACAGGGGCCCTACGAGCAGTACTTC.

This clonotype was seen only a few times. A read error is possible here, since a much larger clone lies one base away. The chain combines TRBV3-1 with TRBJ1-5; 8 bases map to TRBD1. The V gene end was trimmed by 5 bases and the J gene end by 5 bases; junction bases not matched to a gene: 8. The CDR3 is made up of 15 amino acids. Germline CDR1 and CDR2: LGHDT and YNNKEL (reference sequence). The CDR3 DNA is TGTGCCAGCAGCGGCGGGACAGGCGACTATCAGCCCCAGCATTTT. It translates to CASSGGTGDYQPQHF.

The rearrangement uses TRBV3-1 and TRBJ2-1; 8 positions agree with TRBD2. The J segment lost 9 bases and the V segment lost 1 base, leaving 8 bases of the junction unmatched. CDR1 and CDR2 from the germline V gene are LGHDT and YNNKEL (reference sequence). The CDR3 consists of 15 residues. For the CDR3, the DNA is TGTGCCAGCAGCCAAGTTACTAGCGGTAAAGGTGAGCAGTTCTTC. Its translation is CASSQVTSGKGEQFF.

V and J are TRBV6-4 and TRBJ1-4; tentative D call: TRBD1 (5 bases). V was shortened by 5 bases and J by 6 bases, with 16 bases between the two germline ends. This CDR3 has 15 residues. CDR1 is MRHNA and CDR2 is SNTAGT in the germline V gene. CDR3 in DNA: TGTGCCAGCAGTCCTACCGGGACCGGTGATGAAAAACTGTTTTTT. Translation: CASSPTGTGDEKLFF.

This clonotype was seen repeatedly, ten times or more. The V and J genes are TRBV7-2 and TRBJ2-3; 8 nucleotides line up with TRBD2. Per the germline V gene, CDR1 is SGHTA and CDR2 is FQGNSA. The CDR3 is 16 amino acids. J was trimmed by 4 bases and V by 4 bases; bases with no gene match: 10. For the CDR3, the DNA is TGTGCCAGCAGCTACCTAGCGGGCCCGCCGGCAGATACGCAGTATTTT. It encodes CASSYLAGPPADTQYF.